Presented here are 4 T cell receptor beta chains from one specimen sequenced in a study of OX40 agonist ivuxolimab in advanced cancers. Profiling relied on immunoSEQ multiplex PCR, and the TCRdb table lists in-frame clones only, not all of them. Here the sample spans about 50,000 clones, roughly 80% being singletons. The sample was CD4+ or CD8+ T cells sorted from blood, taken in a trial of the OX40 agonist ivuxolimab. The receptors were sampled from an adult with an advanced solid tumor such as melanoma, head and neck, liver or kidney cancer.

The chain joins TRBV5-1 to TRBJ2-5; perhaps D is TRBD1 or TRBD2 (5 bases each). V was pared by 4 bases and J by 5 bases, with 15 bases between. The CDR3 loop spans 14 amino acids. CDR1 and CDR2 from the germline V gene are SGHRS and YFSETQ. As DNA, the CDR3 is TGCGCCAGCAGCGATTTCCGGGGCCAGGAGACCCAGTACTTC. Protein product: CASSDFRGQETQYF. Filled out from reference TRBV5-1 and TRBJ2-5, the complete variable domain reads KAGVTQTPRYLIKTRGQQVTLSCSPISGHRSVSWYQQTPGQGLQFLFEYFSETQRNKGNFPGRFSGRQFSNSRSEMNVSTLELGDSALYLCASSDFRGQETQYFGPGTRLLVL.

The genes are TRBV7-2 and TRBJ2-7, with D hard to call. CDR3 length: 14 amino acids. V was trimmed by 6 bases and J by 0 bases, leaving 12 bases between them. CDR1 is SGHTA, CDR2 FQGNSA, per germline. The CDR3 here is CASSPGSLSYEQYF. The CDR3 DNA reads TGTGCCAGCAGTCCCGGGTCACTCTCCTACGAGCAGTACTTC. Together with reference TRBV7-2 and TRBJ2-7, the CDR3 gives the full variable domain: GAGVSQSPSNKVTEKGKDVELRCDPISGHTALYWYRQSLGQGLEFLIYFQGNSAPDKSGLPSDRFSAERTGGSVSTLTIQRTQQEDSAVYLCASSPGSLSYEQYFGPGTRLTVT.

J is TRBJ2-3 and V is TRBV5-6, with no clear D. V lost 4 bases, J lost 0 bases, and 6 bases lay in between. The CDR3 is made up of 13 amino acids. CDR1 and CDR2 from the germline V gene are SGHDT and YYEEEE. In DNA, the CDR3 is TGTGCCAGCAGCCCTTGGAGCACAGATACGCAGTATTTT. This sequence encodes CASSPWSTDTQYF.

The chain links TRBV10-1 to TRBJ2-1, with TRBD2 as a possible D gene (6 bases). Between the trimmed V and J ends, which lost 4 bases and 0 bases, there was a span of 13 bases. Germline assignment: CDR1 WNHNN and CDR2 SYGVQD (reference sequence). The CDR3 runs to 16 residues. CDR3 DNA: TGCGCCAGCAGTGGTAGCGGAAGACGCTCCTACAATGAGCAGTTCTTC. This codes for CASSGSGRRSYNEQFF.